These 18 T cell receptor beta chains were sequenced from one sample in a study of graft-versus-host responses after intestinal transplantation. These receptors have no identified antigens. Repertoires were generated with immunoSEQ multiplex PCR, while TCRdb's copy carries only in-frame clones and drops some. The sample carries 95,000 to 110,000 clones, over 75% recorded once. The sequences come from unstimulated CD4+ T cells sorted from spleen or lymph node cells, collected before intestinal transplant. These receptors were collected from a human donor who received an intestinal transplant.

The V gene is TRBV11-2, the J gene TRBJ2-7, with D uncertain. The CDR3 has 14 amino acids. CDR1 and CDR2 from the germline V gene are SGHAT and FQNNGV. V was cut by 4 bases and J by 4 bases, with 14 bases left in between. Written as DNA, the CDR3 is TGTGCCAGCAGCTCTACCCCAGGCGTTTACGAGCAGTACTTC. It codes for CASSSTPGVYEQYF.

The CDR3 loop is CASGGGWLGDEQFF. The CDR3 DNA sequence: TGTGCCAGTGGGGGCGGCTGGTTAGGGGATGAGCAGTTCTTC. The gene calls are TRBV14 and TRBJ2-1, with D possibly being TRBD1 (6 bases). The germline V gene encodes CDR1 SGHDN and CDR2 FVKESK. The CDR3 runs 14 residues. Trimming cost V 9 bases and J 8 bases, with 20 bases left between them.

In this sample, this clone turned up once. The gene calls are TRBV11-2 and TRBJ2-3, with 7 bases lining up with TRBD1. Germline assignment: CDR1 SGHAT and CDR2 FQNNGV. The CDR3 has 14 residues. Trimming took 4 bases from V and 3 from J; bases not matched to a gene: 4. The chain's CDR3 is CASSSQGRTDTQYF. The CDR3 nucleotides read TGTGCCAGCAGCTCACAGGGGCGGACAGATACGCAGTATTTT.

V usage is TRBV11-2 and J usage is TRBJ2-5, with 8 positions matching TRBD1. The germline V gene encodes CDR1 SGHAT and CDR2 FQNNGV. Trimming cost V 1 base and J 1 base; bases outside gene matches: 5. CDR3 size: 16 residues. The CDR3 is CASSLAGTGIQETQYF. The CDR3 DNA follows: TGTGCCAGCAGCTTAGCCGGGACAGGTATCCAAGAGACCCAGTACTTC.

This clone appeared once. The chain employs TRBV6-5 and TRBJ2-7, with 7 bases identical to TRBD1. Trimming at V came to 6 bases and at J to 3 bases, leaving 11 bases not matched to a gene. Germline V lookup: CDR1 MNHEY, CDR2 SVGAGI. The CDR3 has 15 amino acids. CDR3 in DNA: TGTGCCAGCAGGGGTGTGGGACAGCCTAGCTACGAGCAGTACTTC. It codes for CASRGVGQPSYEQYF.

The chain uses TRBV6-1 and TRBJ2-7; 10 nucleotides align to TRBD1. The ends lost 6 bases at V and 3 bases at J; junction bases unmatched: 8. CDR1 is MNHNS and CDR2 is SASEGT in the germline V gene. The CDR3 contains 15 residues. This CDR3 is CASRGDRGPFYEQYF. CDR3 coding DNA: TGTGCCAGCAGAGGGGACAGGGGCCCATTCTACGAGCAGTACTTC.

The chain couples TRBV30 to TRBJ2-1; TRBD2 matches at 10 bases. Germline CDR1 and CDR2: GTSNPN and SVGIG (reference sequence). The junction had 4 bases not matched to a gene; V was cut back by 4 bases and J by 7 bases. There are 13 residues in the CDR3. The CDR3 bases are TGTGCCTGGAAGGTAGCGGGAGGTAATGAGCAGTTCTTC. This gives the protein CAWKVAGGNEQFF.

V usage is TRBV18 and J usage is TRBJ2-5; D tentatively fits TRBD1 or TRBD2 (5 bases each). The V gene's germline CDR1 is KGHSH and CDR2 LQKENI. V was shortened by 3 bases and J by 1 base, with 12 bases between the two germline ends. CDR3 length: 15 amino acids. DNA of the CDR3: TGTGCCAGCTCACCTTACCCGGGGCTCCAAGAGACCCAGTACTTC. This translates into CASSPYPGLQETQYF.

The chain has TRBV28 and TRBJ1-2; 7 nucleotides agree with TRBD1. V trimming: 5 bases; J trimming: 5 bases; junction bases outside the gene matches: 14. CDR3 length equals 16 residues. CDR1 and CDR2 (germline): MDHEN, SYDVKM. The CDR3 bases are TGTGCCAGCAGTACAGGGGCGGGCGCGAGTTCTTATGGCTACACCTTC. This encodes CASSTGAGASSYGYTF.

This chain uses TRBV19 with TRBJ2-7, with D tentatively TRBD2 (6 bases). CDR3 length: 15 amino acids. The V end lost 5 bases, the J end lost 3 bases, and 17 bases lay between the germline ends. Germline V gene lookup returns CDR1 LNHDA and CDR2 SQIVND (reference sequence). DNA of the CDR3: TGTGCCAGTAGTGCCCGGAGGGGCCAGAGCTACGAGCAGTACTTC. As protein: CASSARRGQSYEQYF.

This clone was seen once. The V and J genes are TRBV14 and TRBJ2-4, with D possibly TRBD2 on 6 matching bases. The V and J ends lost 4 bases and 8 bases respectively, with 9 bases between them. The length of the CDR3 is 12 residues. Germline assignment: CDR1 SGHDN and CDR2 FVKESK. CDR3 DNA: TGTGCCAGCAGCCGCTCGGGGGACATTCAGTACTTC. Protein: CASSRSGDIQYF.

This clone was counted between two and nine times. The chain employs TRBV7-2 and TRBJ1-4, with D perhaps TRBD1 (6 bases). Looked up from germline, CDR1 is SGHTA and CDR2 is FQGNSA. The CDR3 consists of 17 residues. Trimming removed 5 bases at V and 10 bases at J, with 26 bases between. The CDR3 coding sequence is TGTGCCAGCAGCCCCCCAGCGACAGGCTTGTTATTTGGAAAACTGTTTTTT. It yields the protein CASSPPATGLLFGKLFF.

The chain joins TRBV30 to TRBJ1-6; TRBD1 matches at 8 bases. The V gene's germline CDR1 is GTSNPN and CDR2 SVGIG (reference sequence). The CDR3 runs 14 residues. V shed 2 bases and J 7 bases; nucleotides not matched to a gene: 4. The DNA for the CDR3 is TGTGCCTGGAGTCAGGGGGCGGGGAATTCACCCCTCCACTTT. It specifies CAWSQGAGNSPLHF.

The count of this clone is one. This specimen includes other DNA sequences encoding the same CDR3. The gene calls are TRBV6-6 and TRBJ1-1; D may be TRBD1 (5 bases). CDR1 is MNHNY, CDR2 SVGAGI, per germline (reference sequence). This CDR3 is built from 12 residues. V lost 0 bases and J lost 11, with 10 bases in between. CDR3: CASSYSGGGAFF. As DNA, the CDR3 is TGTGCCAGCAGTTACTCGGGGGGAGGCGCTTTCTTT.

In the case of this clone: An end of the junction does not agree with germline; a read error may underlie this. This chain uses TRBV14 with TRBJ2-7, with D possibly being TRBD1 or TRBD2 (6 bases each). The CDR3 extends over 14 amino acids. CDR1 and CDR2 from the germline V gene are SGHDN and FVKESK. The CDR3 DNA is TGTGCCAGCAGCCAAGACGGGAGTAGGAGACAGGCTCACTTC. Encoded protein: CASSQDGSRRQAHF.

V and J are TRBV6-5 and TRBJ1-2; TRBD1 might be the D (5 bases). The CDR3 is made up of 14 amino acids. V lost 6 bases and J lost 3, with 14 bases in between. CDR1 is MNHEY, CDR2 SVGAGI, per germline. The CDR3 loop reads CASSLDSGHYGYTF. CDR3 nucleotide sequence: TGTGCCAGCAGCCTCGATTCGGGGCACTATGGCTACACCTTC.

The V and J genes are TRBV9 and TRBJ1-4; 9 bases map to TRBD1. The germline CDR1 and CDR2 sequences are SGDLS and YYNGEE. CDR3 length: 16 amino acids. Trimming cost V 0 bases and J 2 bases; bases outside gene matches: 2. The CDR3 loop is CASSVDGQGTNEKLFF. Here the CDR3 DNA reads TGTGCCAGCAGCGTAGACGGACAGGGGACTAATGAAAAACTGTTTTTT.

A word on this clone: Germline is not matched at one junction end, which may reflect a read error. The chain couples TRBV4-2 to TRBJ2-2; TRBD1 might be the D (6 bases). Germline CDR1 is LGHNA and CDR2 is YNFKEQ. This CDR3 spans 16 amino acids. The CDR3 here is CASSQHSTGLSGELVF. For the CDR3, the DNA is TGTGCCAGCAGCCAACACAGTACAGGGCTTTCTGGGGAGCTGGTTTTT.